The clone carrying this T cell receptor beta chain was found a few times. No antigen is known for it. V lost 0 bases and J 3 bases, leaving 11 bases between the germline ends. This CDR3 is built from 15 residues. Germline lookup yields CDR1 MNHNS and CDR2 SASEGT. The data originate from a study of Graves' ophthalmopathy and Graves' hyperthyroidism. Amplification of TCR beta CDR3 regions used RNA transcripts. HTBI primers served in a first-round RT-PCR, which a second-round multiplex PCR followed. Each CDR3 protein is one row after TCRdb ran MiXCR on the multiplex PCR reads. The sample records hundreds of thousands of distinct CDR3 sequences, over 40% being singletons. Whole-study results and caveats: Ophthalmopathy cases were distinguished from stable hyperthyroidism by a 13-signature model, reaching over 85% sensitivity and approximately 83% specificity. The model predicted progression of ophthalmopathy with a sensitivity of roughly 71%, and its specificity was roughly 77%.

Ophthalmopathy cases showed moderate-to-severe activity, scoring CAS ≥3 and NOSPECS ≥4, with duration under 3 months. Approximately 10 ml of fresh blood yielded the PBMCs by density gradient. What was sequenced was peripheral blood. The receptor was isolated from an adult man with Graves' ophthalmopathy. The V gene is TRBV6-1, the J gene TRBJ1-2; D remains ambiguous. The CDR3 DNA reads TGTGCCAGCAGTGAAGCGTCGCTAGCATACTATGGCTACACCTTC. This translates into CASSEASLAYYGYTF.